This T cell receptor (beta chain) was recorded in a study of CD8 T cells in Susac syndrome. Reverse transcription of about 0.5 to 1 ug RNA was performed with random hexamers. Amplification of the TCR beta CDR3 was carried out by immunoSEQ multiplex PCR, which spanned a total of 54 Vbeta and 13 Jbeta segments. TCRdb used MiXCR to reprocess the immunoSEQ multiplex PCR reads, holding one entry per CDR3 protein. The sample holds 130,000 or so distinct CDR3 sequences, roughly 95% seen once. It was negative isolation that provided the CD8+ and CD4+ T cells, whereas TEMRA cells were enriched by FACS. Sequences were obtained from CD4+ T cells from PBMCs. This clonotype was sampled from a human donor with multiple sclerosis.

DNA for the CDR3: TGTGCCAGCATCCCACAGGGGAATCTCCATGGCTACACCTTC. Its protein is CASIPQGNLHGYTF. This chain uses TRBV7-9 with TRBJ1-2, with 7 bases identical to TRBD1. Germline V lookup: CDR1 SEHNR, CDR2 FQNEAQ (reference sequence). Trimming removed 7 bases from V and 6 bases from J; junction bases left unmatched: 11. This CDR3 is 14 amino acids long.